This section outlines one T cell receptor (beta chain) sequence together with its context. Its target is not known. The method was immunoSEQ multiplex PCR; TCRdb's version includes in-frame clones alone and lacks a portion of them. The sample lists tens of thousands of clones; over 75% were seen once. This record comes from a study of T cell responses to AZD1222 COVID-19 vaccine. Study conclusions and caveats: A mostly white British donor set with more females was recruited, and clonal diversity was possibly underestimated.

This CDR3 is built from 11 residues. CDR1 and CDR2 (germline): GTSNPN, SVGIG (reference sequence). V was cut by 0 bases and J by 4 bases, with 4 bases left in between. The source was peripheral blood, collected on day 0 of AZD1222 vaccination. This chain joins TRBV30 and TRBJ2-7; D is uncertain. The receptor was isolated from an adult in good health. CDR3 nucleotide sequence: TGTGCCTGGAGTGTTCGTTACGAGCAGTACTTC. Its translation is CAWSVRYEQYF.